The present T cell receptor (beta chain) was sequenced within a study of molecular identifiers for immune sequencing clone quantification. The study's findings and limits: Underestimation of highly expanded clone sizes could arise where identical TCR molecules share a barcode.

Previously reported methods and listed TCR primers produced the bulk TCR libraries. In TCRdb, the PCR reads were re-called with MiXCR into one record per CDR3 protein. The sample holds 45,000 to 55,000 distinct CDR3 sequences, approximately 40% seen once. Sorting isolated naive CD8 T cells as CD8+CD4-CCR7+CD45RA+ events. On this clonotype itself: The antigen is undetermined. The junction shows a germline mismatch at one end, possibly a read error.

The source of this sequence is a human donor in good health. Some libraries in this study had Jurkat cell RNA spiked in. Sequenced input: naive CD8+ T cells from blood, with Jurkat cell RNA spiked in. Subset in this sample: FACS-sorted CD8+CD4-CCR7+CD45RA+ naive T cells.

The CDR3, as DNA: TGCAGCGTTGACGGGGTAGCGGGAGGACGGAGAGAGGCCCAGTACTTC. Translating gives CSVDGVAGGRREAQYF. V and J are TRBV29-1 and TRBJ2-5; 10 positions match TRBD2. Germline V gene data show CDR1 as SQVTM and CDR2 as ANQGSEA. The CDR3 consists of 16 residues.